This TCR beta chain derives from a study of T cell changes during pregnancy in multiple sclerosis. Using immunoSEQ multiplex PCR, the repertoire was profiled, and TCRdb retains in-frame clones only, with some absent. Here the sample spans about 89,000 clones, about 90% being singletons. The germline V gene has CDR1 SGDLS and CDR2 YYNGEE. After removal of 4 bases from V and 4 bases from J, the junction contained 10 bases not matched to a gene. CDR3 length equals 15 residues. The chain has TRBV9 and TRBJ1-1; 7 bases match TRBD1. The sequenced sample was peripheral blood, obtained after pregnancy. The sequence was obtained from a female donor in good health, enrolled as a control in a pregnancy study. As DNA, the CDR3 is TGTGCCAGCAGCCTAAATCAGGGGGTTCTCACTGAAGCTTTCTTT. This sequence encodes CASSLNQGVLTEAFF. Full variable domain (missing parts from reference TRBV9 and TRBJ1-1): DSGVTQTPKHLITATGQRVTLRCSPRSGDLSVYWYQQSLDQGLQFLIQYYNGEERAKGNILERFSAQQFPDLHSELNLSSLELGDSALYFCASSLNQGVLTEAFFGQGTRLTVV.